This passage covers 25 T cell receptor beta chains from one sample sequenced in a study of blood T cell repertoires in COVID-19. Repertoires were generated with immunoSEQ multiplex PCR, while TCRdb's copy carries only in-frame clones and drops some. The sample lists 90,000 to 130,000 clones; 75% to 90% were seen once. The material sequenced was peripheral blood. All receptors derive from a man aged 70 or older with acute or convalescent COVID-19.

The chain couples TRBV24-1 to TRBJ1-2; 7 bases match TRBD1. Germline CDR1 and CDR2: KGHDR and SFDVKD. V lost 5 bases and J lost 7; bases outside the gene matches: 9. The CDR3 totals 14 residues. Written as DNA, the CDR3 is TGTGCCACCAGTGGGGTGTCGACAGGGTCTGGCTACACCTTC. Translating it yields CATSGVSTGSGYTF.

The J gene is TRBJ2-4, the V gene TRBV6-6; 8 nucleotides align to TRBD1. This CDR3 region has 16 residues. Per the germline V gene, CDR1 is MNHNY and CDR2 is SVGAGI (reference sequence). With V trimmed by 4 bases and J by 3 bases, 8 bases remained unmatched. In DNA, the CDR3 is TGTGCCAGCAGTTCGCCGACAGGGACAGGCAAAAACATTCAGTACTTC. Translation gives CASSSPTGTGKNIQYF.

This chain uses TRBV27 with TRBJ1-2; tentatively, D is TRBD1 (5 bases). V lost 2 bases, J lost 2 bases, and 6 bases lay in between. CDR3 length equals 13 residues. The germline gives CDR1 MNHEY, CDR2 SMNVEV (reference sequence). The CDR3 loop reads CASSLRGNYGYTF. CDR3 in DNA: TGTGCCAGCAGTTTACGGGGGAACTATGGCTACACCTTC.

The chain carries TRBV28 and TRBJ2-5; 7 bases are a match to TRBD1. Germline CDR1 is MDHEN and CDR2 is SYDVKM. The CDR3 covers 15 residues. V dropped 5 bases and J dropped 1; count of bases not matched to a gene: 7. This chain's CDR3 is CASSPTQGIQETQYF. The CDR3 DNA reads TGTGCCAGCAGTCCCACACAGGGGATCCAAGAGACCCAGTACTTC.

V gene TRBV18 combines with J gene TRBJ1-5; TRBD1 is a possible D gene (6 bases). The germline CDR1 and CDR2 sequences are KGHSH and LQKENI. Deletions cut 5 bases from V and 5 bases from J, with 13 bases between. The CDR3 runs 14 residues. CDR3 residues: CASSKGGKHQPQHF. CDR3 in DNA: TGTGCCAGCTCAAAGGGGGGGAAGCATCAGCCCCAGCATTTT.

V gene TRBV13 combines with J gene TRBJ1-3; tentatively, D is TRBD1 (5 bases). This CDR3 is 14 amino acids long. CDR1 and CDR2 (germline): PRHDT, FYEKMQ (reference sequence). The germline V and J ends were trimmed by 3 bases and 6 bases, with 12 bases remaining between them. Here the CDR3 reads CASSFGQGVNTIYF. The DNA for the CDR3 is TGTGCCAGCAGCTTCGGTCAGGGTGTAAACACCATATATTTT.

In DNA, the CDR3 is TGTGCCAGTAGTAAACAGGGAGAGGAAGGCTACACCTTC. Amino acid sequence: CASSKQGEEGYTF. The J gene is TRBJ1-2, the V gene TRBV19, with a tentative D call TRBD1 (6 bases). The V end was cut by 4 bases, the J end by 8 bases, with 14 bases between. This CDR3 is built from 13 residues. Germline loops: CDR1 LNHDA, CDR2 SQIVND (reference sequence).

The chain combines TRBV19 with TRBJ1-1; no definite D call. Germline V gene lookup returns CDR1 LNHDA and CDR2 SQIVND (reference sequence). With 5 bases removed from V and 3 bases from J, the gap between germline ends came to 19 bases. This CDR3 is 16 amino acids long. The CDR3 nucleotides are TGTGCCAGTAGTCCAGGACCTCCGGGATATGACACTGAAGCTTTCTTT. It translates to CASSPGPPGYDTEAFF.

V is TRBV4-1 and J is TRBJ2-1; D is perhaps TRBD2 (6 bases). The CDR3 has 13 amino acids. V lost 0 bases and J 8 bases, leaving 8 bases between the germline ends. Per germline, CDR1 MGHRA and CDR2 YSYEKL. CDR3 amino acids: CASSQDPGDEQFF. The CDR3 DNA follows: TGCGCCAGCAGCCAAGATCCGGGGGATGAGCAGTTCTTC.

This clone is a singleton in its sample. The chain links TRBV7-9 to TRBJ2-1; 13 bases are shared with TRBD2. This CDR3 contains 16 residues. The V and J ends lost 4 bases and 9 bases, in that order; junction bases with no gene match: 9. Germline CDR1 is SEHNR and CDR2 is FQNEAQ (reference sequence). The CDR3 is CASSYGRTSGSSEQFF. CDR3 DNA sequence: TGTGCCAGCAGCTATGGAAGGACTAGCGGGAGCAGTGAGCAGTTCTTC.

The count of this clone is one. The chain recombines TRBV7-8 with TRBJ2-7; 8 nucleotides align to TRBD2. J gave up 4 bases and V 5 bases, and 10 bases lay outside the gene matches. Germline CDR1 reads SGHVS; CDR2 reads FQNEAQ. The CDR3 length is 15 residues. The CDR3 is CASSPPGGNGYEQYF. The CDR3 nucleotides read TGTGCCAGCAGCCCCCCGGGAGGGAACGGGTACGAGCAGTACTTC.

The chain employs TRBV7-9 and TRBJ1-1; 7 positions agree with TRBD1. This CDR3 spans 15 amino acids. Germline V gene lookup returns CDR1 SEHNR and CDR2 FQNEAQ (reference sequence). V trimming: 4 bases; J trimming: 3 bases; junction bases outside the gene matches: 8. As DNA, the CDR3 is TGTGCCAGCAGCTCTCAGGGGGGCGCGTACACTGAAGCTTTCTTT. Translating gives CASSSQGGAYTEAFF.

The CDR3 is CASSYSRAVQPQHF. DNA of the CDR3: TGTGCCAGCAGTTACTCCCGTGCGGTTCAGCCCCAGCATTTT. V and J are TRBV6-5 and TRBJ1-5; D unclear. Between the trimmed V and J ends, which lost 0 bases and 6 bases, there was a span of 9 bases. The CDR3 is 14 residues long. Germline loops: CDR1 MNHEY, CDR2 SVGAGI.

For the CDR3, the DNA is TGTGCCAGCAGCCAGTTCAGGGGTGGGGAATCACCCCTCCACTTT. It translates to CASSQFRGGESPLHF. This sequence joins TRBV4-2 and TRBJ1-6, with D possibly TRBD1 on 6 matching bases. Between the trimmed V and J ends, which lost 3 bases and 10 bases, there was a span of 16 bases. CDR3 length equals 15 residues. Germline CDR1 and CDR2: LGHNA and YNFKEQ.

J is TRBJ1-5 and V is TRBV7-2; no clear D. This CDR3 comprises 14 residues. CDR1 and CDR2 from the germline V gene are SGHTA and FQGNSA. V lost 3 bases and J lost 3, with 9 bases in between. For the CDR3, the DNA is TGTGCCAGCAGCTTGGGCCCCGTCAATCAGCCCCAGCATTTT. Protein product: CASSLGPVNQPQHF.

This chain joins TRBV9 and TRBJ2-1; 15 positions match TRBD2. Unmatched junction bases numbered 2, after V lost 5 bases and J lost 11 bases. Germline-derived CDR1 and CDR2 are SGDLS and YYNGEE. The CDR3 runs to 13 residues. CDR3 sequence reads: CASSGTSGRKQFF. DNA of the CDR3: TGTGCCAGCAGTGGGACTAGCGGGAGGAAGCAGTTCTTC.

The V call is TRBV19, the J call TRBJ2-1; 12 bases match TRBD1. The V segment lost 5 bases and the J segment 5 bases; nucleotides outside the gene matches: 7. In germline, CDR1 is LNHDA, CDR2 SQIVND (reference sequence). The CDR3 sequence is 16 residues long. The CDR3 DNA reads as TGTGCCAGTAGTGGGCCGGGACAGGGGGCCAACAATGAGCAGTTCTTC. This sequence encodes CASSGPGQGANNEQFF.

The chain combines TRBV19 with TRBJ2-5; TRBD1 is a possible D gene (6 bases). V gave up 3 bases and J gave up 5 bases, with 19 bases separating them. The CDR3 has 16 residues. Germline V lookup: CDR1 LNHDA, CDR2 SQIVND (reference sequence). CDR3 coding DNA: TGTGCCAGTAGTATGAATCGAGGGGGACCGTCGGAGACCCAGTACTTC. This gives the protein CASSMNRGGPSETQYF.

Worth noting for this clone: Other DNA sequences within the sample encode an identical CDR3. CDR3 residues: CASSSGGTEAFF. As DNA, the CDR3 is TGTGCCAGCAGTTCCGGGGGCACTGAAGCTTTCTTT. The chain has TRBV28 and TRBJ1-1, with a weak D call TRBD1 (5 bases). CDR1 and CDR2 (germline): MDHEN, SYDVKM. V lost 4 bases to trimming and J lost 4 bases, with 7 bases between them. This CDR3 region has 12 residues. Full variable domain (outside the CDR3, taken from reference TRBV28 and TRBJ1-1): DVKVTQSSRYLVKRTGEKVFLECVQDMDHENMFWYRQDPGLGLRLIYFSYDVKMKEKGDIPEGYSVSREKKERFSLILESASTNQTSMYLCASSSGGTEAFFGQGTRLTVV.

This clone has just a few counts. This chain connects TRBV10-2 to TRBJ2-7; 7 nucleotides agree with TRBD1. The trim removed 5 bases at V and 2 bases at J, leaving 9 bases unmatched. CDR1 is WSHSY and CDR2 is SAAADI in the germline V gene. The CDR3 has 15 amino acids. The CDR3 DNA follows: TGCGCCAGCAGTATAACGACCGGGACAGCCTACGAGCAGTACTTC. Protein sequence: CASSITTGTAYEQYF.

For this clone: A read error may produce the germline difference seen at one junction end. This CDR3 is also generated by other DNA sequences in the sample. The V and J genes are TRBV3-1 (or the pseudogene TRBV3-2) and TRBJ1-2, with D perhaps TRBD1 (6 bases). CDR3 length equals 13 residues. Germline lookup yields CDR1 LGHDT and CDR2 YNNKEL (reference sequence). The CDR3 DNA sequence: TGTGCCAGCAGCCAAACAGGGCTAGGTGGCTACACCTTT. Residues: CASSQTGLGGYTF.

The chain couples TRBV28 to TRBJ1-1; the match to TRBD1 covers 7 bases. CDR3 length: 13 residues. V dropped 6 bases and J dropped 4; count of bases not matched to a gene: 5. Germline CDR1 is MDHEN and CDR2 is SYDVKM. CDR3 sequence reads: CASRKTGTTEAFF. The CDR3 DNA reads TGTGCCAGCAGAAAGACAGGGACCACTGAAGCTTTCTTT.

V is TRBV27 and J is TRBJ2-5, with TRBD1 identical over 8 bases. Germline values: CDR1 MNHEY, CDR2 SMNVEV (reference sequence). The CDR3 is 15 residues long. J lost 4 bases, V lost 6 bases, and 10 bases had no gene match. The CDR3 DNA reads as TGTGCCAGCAGATTCTCACAGGGGGTTACAGAGACCCAGTACTTC. Protein: CASRFSQGVTETQYF.

The chain recombines TRBV6-5 with TRBJ1-5, with a weak D call TRBD1 (6 bases). Trimming took 8 bases from V and 4 from J, leaving 15 bases between them. This CDR3 contains 14 residues. The germline CDR1 and CDR2 sequences are MNHEY and SVGAGI. DNA for the CDR3: TGTGCCAGCGTTAGGGGGGGAGCAAATCAGCCCCAGCATTTT. It yields the protein CASVRGGANQPQHF.

The chain's CDR3 is CASSRTGRNTEAFF. The CDR3 nucleotides read TGTGCCAGCAGCCGGACAGGGAGGAACACTGAAGCTTTCTTT. This rearrangement joins TRBV7-9 to TRBJ1-1; 8 bases fit TRBD1. Germline trimming cut 5 bases from V and 1 base from J; bases unmatched to any gene: 3. The germline gives CDR1 SEHNR, CDR2 FQNEAQ (reference sequence). The CDR3 extends over 14 amino acids.